These 29 T cell receptor beta chains were all obtained from the same sample, sequenced in a study of blood T cell repertoires in COVID-19. The table came from immunoSEQ multiplex PCR; TCRdb's copy has only in-frame clones and leaves some out. The sample records approximately 130,000 clones, 80% being singletons. The source material was peripheral blood. These receptors came from a human donor in a cohort sampled during active COVID-19.

The chain is built from TRBV7-8 and TRBJ1-2, with 8 nucleotides matching TRBD1. Germline V CDR1 and CDR2: SGHVS, FQNEAQ. The CDR3 consists of 15 residues. J gave up 1 base and V 5 bases, and 6 bases lay outside the gene matches. CDR3 protein: CASSDRGPINYGYTF. In DNA form, the CDR3 reads TGTGCCAGCAGCGACAGGGGCCCTATTAACTATGGCTACACCTTC.

This rearrangement joins TRBV4-2 to TRBJ2-1; 8 bases line up with TRBD2. This CDR3 has 14 amino acids. Germline V gene data show CDR1 as LGHNA and CDR2 as YNFKEQ. The ends lost 10 bases at V and 6 bases at J; junction bases unmatched: 11. CDR3 in DNA: TGTGCCACAGGCATCGGGGGGGCTATCAATGAGCAGTTCTTC. This gives the protein CATGIGGAINEQFF.

The sample holds one count of this clone. The genes are TRBV7-8 and TRBJ2-7; 8 bases are shared with TRBD2. CDR1 and CDR2 (germline): SGHVS, FQNEAQ. The CDR3 loop spans 16 amino acids. J lost 3 bases, V lost 3 bases, and 10 bases had no gene match. CDR3 bases: TGTGCCAGCAGCTTTTCGTCTGCGGGGGGAGTCTACGAGCAGTACTTC. Residues: CASSFSSAGGVYEQYF.

The V call is TRBV5-1, the J call TRBJ1-1; 8 bases are a match to TRBD1. Trimming at V came to 0 bases and at J to 4 bases, leaving 8 bases not matched to a gene. The CDR3 sequence is 16 residues long. Germline CDR1 and CDR2: SGHRS and YFSETQ. Written as DNA, the CDR3 is TGCGCCAGCAGCTTGGCTGGTCAGGGGGCGGGCACTGAAGCTTTCTTT. This encodes CASSLAGQGAGTEAFF.

This chain joins TRBV30 and TRBJ2-4, with D perhaps TRBD2 (5 bases). Trimming took off 3 bases at V and 6 bases at J, with 15 bases between the two ends. The CDR3 has 14 amino acids. The germline gives CDR1 GTSNPN, CDR2 SVGIG (reference sequence). The CDR3 reads CAWSEGGDRNIQYF. The CDR3 bases are TGTGCCTGGAGCGAGGGTGGAGACCGAAACATTCAGTACTTC.

This chain joins TRBV28 and TRBJ2-7; tentatively, D is TRBD2 (5 bases). V lost 7 bases and J lost 5, with 15 bases in between. Germline V gene data show CDR1 as MDHEN and CDR2 as SYDVKM. CDR3 length: 13 amino acids. The CDR3 nucleotides are TGTGCCAGCACCCCCCCTTGGGGAGACGAGCAGTACTTC. It encodes CASTPPWGDEQYF.

The chain recombines TRBV19 with TRBJ2-1; D may be TRBD2 (6 bases). The CDR3 loop spans 15 amino acids. Trimming left V 0 bases short and J 6 bases short, with 12 bases between. Germline V gene sequence: CDR1 LNHDA, CDR2 SQIVND (reference sequence). CDR3 DNA: TGTGCCAGTAGTATAGACGGGGGACTCGGCAATGAGCAGTTCTTC. Encoded protein: CASSIDGGLGNEQFF.

The chain links TRBV12-3 or TRBV12-4 to TRBJ1-2, with D hard to call. This CDR3 contains 13 residues. V shed 2 bases and J shed 3 bases, with 7 bases lying between them. The CDR3 DNA follows: TGTGCCAGCAGTTTATTGGCGGACTATGGCTACACCTTC. Protein sequence: CASSLLADYGYTF.

This sequence joins TRBV30 and TRBJ2-1; TRBD2 matches at 9 bases. Germline lookup yields CDR1 GTSNPN and CDR2 SVGIG (reference sequence). J was trimmed by 5 bases and V by 2 bases; bases with no gene match: 13. This CDR3 comprises 17 residues. The CDR3 DNA reads TGTGCCTGGAGTCGTGGGGGGGTAGCGGGAGTAAACAATGAGCAGTTCTTC. As protein: CAWSRGGVAGVNNEQFF.

In this sample, this clone turned up a few times. This rearrangement joins TRBV14 to TRBJ1-1; D perhaps matches TRBD1 (5 bases). With 5 bases removed from V and 10 bases from J, the gap between germline ends came to 14 bases. The CDR3 covers 12 residues. The germline V gene has CDR1 SGHDN and CDR2 FVKESK. For the CDR3, the DNA is TGTGCCAGCAGCAACCACCGGGGGACAGCTTTCTTT. As protein: CASSNHRGTAFF.

This clone has more than one count but fewer than ten. The chain uses TRBV18 and TRBJ2-1; tentatively, D is TRBD2 (7 bases). The CDR3 is made up of 17 amino acids. Germline V gene data show CDR1 as KGHSH and CDR2 as LQKENI. V was pared by 5 bases and J by 7 bases, with 24 bases between. CDR3 DNA: TGTGCCAGCTCAGCCCTTGGTCGGGGGGCCTTAATAAATGAGCAGTTCTTC. Its translation is CASSALGRGALINEQFF.

The J gene is TRBJ2-7, the V gene TRBV7-9; 12 bases are a match to TRBD1. After removal of 4 bases from V and 11 bases from J, the junction contained 6 bases not matched to a gene. The CDR3 covers 13 residues. Germline values: CDR1 SEHNR, CDR2 FQNEAQ (reference sequence). The CDR3, as DNA: TGTGCCAGCAGCTCGGGACAGGGGGCGAGGGAGTACTTC. It yields the protein CASSSGQGAREYF.

This chain joins TRBV3-1 (or the pseudogene TRBV3-2) and TRBJ1-2; D unresolved. Germline CDR1 is LGHDT and CDR2 is YNNKEL (reference sequence). V lost 1 base, J lost 10 bases, and 13 bases lay in between. This CDR3 spans 13 amino acids. This chain's CDR3 is CASSQVRGGDYTF. In DNA form, the CDR3 reads TGTGCCAGCAGCCAAGTCCGGGGAGGTGACTACACCTTC.

This clone was found a few times. The J gene is TRBJ2-2, the V gene TRBV10-3, with a weak D call TRBD2 (6 bases). The CDR3 runs to 14 residues. Trimming shortened V by 7 bases and J by 3 bases, and 12 bases separated the two germline ends. Germline values: CDR1 ENHRY, CDR2 SYGVKD. CDR3 loop: CAIMHGTDTGELFF. The CDR3, as DNA: TGTGCCATCATGCACGGGACTGACACCGGGGAGCTGTTTTTT.

This clone was picked up a small number of times. V gene TRBV4-1 combines with J gene TRBJ1-2, with 7 bases that match TRBD1. V trimming: 6 bases; J trimming: 8 bases; junction bases outside the gene matches: 12. Germline V gene data show CDR1 as MGHRA and CDR2 as YSYEKL. The CDR3 totals 14 residues. CDR3 coding DNA: TGCGCCAGCAGTTACTTCCGGGACAGCCGGGGCTACACCTTC. Its translation is CASSYFRDSRGYTF.

This clone was observed a few times. V usage is TRBV5-1 and J usage is TRBJ2-5; D is perhaps TRBD2 (5 bases). The CDR3 extends over 14 amino acids. The V and J ends lost 5 bases and 5 bases respectively, with 16 bases between them. Germline V gene lookup returns CDR1 SGHRS and CDR2 YFSETQ. The CDR3 reads CASRTGTAEETQYF. In nucleotides, the CDR3 is TGCGCCAGCAGGACGGGAACCGCGGAGGAGACCCAGTACTTC.

The genes are TRBV25-1 and TRBJ1-6; a possible D gene is TRBD1 (6 bases). Germline CDR1 is MGHDK and CDR2 is SYGVNS. V lost 6 bases to trimming and J lost 5 bases, with 11 bases between them. The CDR3 has 14 amino acids. In nucleotides, the CDR3 is TGTGCCAGCAGGGAGGGGGGGAATAATTCACCCCTCCACTTT. It yields the protein CASREGGNNSPLHF.

This chain connects TRBV12-3 or TRBV12-4 to TRBJ2-2; possibly TRBD2 for D (5 bases). Trimming took off 6 bases at V and 6 bases at J, with 11 bases between the two ends. This CDR3 contains 13 residues. CDR3 bases: TGTGCCAGCAGCCCTGTGCGGGCCGGGGAGCTGTTTTTT. This translates into CASSPVRAGELFF.

J is TRBJ2-5 and V is TRBV6-2 or TRBV6-3; possible D gene TRBD1, 6 bases. V lost 4 bases and J 9 bases, leaving 15 bases between the germline ends. Germline V CDR1 and CDR2: MNHEY, SVGEGT. The CDR3 is made up of 13 amino acids. CDR3 nucleotides: TGTGCCAGCAGTTCACCGGGACAAACGCCCCAGTACTTC. It specifies CASSSPGQTPQYF.

The chain has TRBV7-6 and TRBJ2-5; possibly TRBD2 for D (5 bases). The CDR3 spans 15 residues. V was cut by 1 base and J by 5 bases, with 14 bases left in between. The germline CDR1 and CDR2 sequences are SGHVS and FNYEAQ. Here the CDR3 DNA reads TGTGCCAGCAGCTTAGATCGGGGTCTGGGGGAGACCCAGTACTTC. It specifies CASSLDRGLGETQYF.

This sequence joins TRBV6-2 or TRBV6-3 and TRBJ2-7, with D hard to call. V was cut by 0 bases and J by 10 bases, with 10 bases left in between. This CDR3 is 12 amino acids long. CDR1 MNHEY and CDR2 SVGEGT come from the germline V gene. For the CDR3, the DNA is TGTGCCAGCAGTTACTCCCACAGCCCACAGTACTTC. Its translation: CASSYSHSPQYF.

The chain combines TRBV28 with TRBJ1-4; D perhaps matches TRBD1 (5 bases). The ends were cut back, 3 bases at V and 7 bases at J, with 15 bases in the middle. The CDR3 is made up of 15 amino acids. Germline V gene sequence: CDR1 MDHEN, CDR2 SYDVKM. CDR3 sequence: CASSFPRGEGEKLFF. The CDR3 DNA follows: TGTGCCAGCAGTTTCCCGCGAGGGGAGGGTGAAAAACTGTTTTTT.

The chain employs TRBV19 and TRBJ2-5; 7 bases fit TRBD2. V dropped 7 bases and J dropped 5; count of bases not matched to a gene: 7. The CDR3 consists of 13 residues. The germline V gene has CDR1 LNHDA and CDR2 SQIVND (reference sequence). CDR3 sequence reads: CASNSGDLETQYF. CDR3 coding DNA: TGTGCCAGTAACAGCGGGGATTTGGAGACCCAGTACTTC.

This sequence joins TRBV10-3 and TRBJ1-2; D is uncertain. V lost 7 bases to trimming and J lost 4 bases, with 13 bases between them. Germline CDR1 and CDR2: ENHRY and SYGVKD. The CDR3 has 13 amino acids. This CDR3 reads CAINKGSGYGYTF. The DNA for the CDR3 is TGTGCCATCAACAAGGGTAGCGGCTATGGCTACACCTTC.

The chain is built from TRBV6-2 or TRBV6-3 and TRBJ2-2; 13 bases align to TRBD2. V shed 2 bases and J 2 bases; nucleotides not matched to a gene: 5. CDR1 is MNHEY and CDR2 is SVGEGT in the germline V gene. The CDR3 consists of 18 residues. In DNA form, the CDR3 reads TGTGCCAGCAGTTACCTTGGACTAGCGGGGGTCAACACCGGGGAGCTGTTTTTT. The encoded protein is CASSYLGLAGVNTGELFF.

J is TRBJ2-7 and V is TRBV23-1; tentatively, D is TRBD1 (6 bases). TRBV23-1 is given ORF status, its function remaining uncertain. V was trimmed by 3 bases and J by 2 bases, leaving 14 bases between them. This CDR3 is built from 15 residues. The CDR3 spells CASSHVDSLTYEQYF. As DNA, the CDR3 is TGCGCCAGCAGTCATGTGGACAGCCTAACCTACGAGCAGTACTTC.

Concerning this clone: A much bigger clone sits one base away, suggesting this may be a read error. This CDR3 is also generated by other DNA sequences in the sample. V gene TRBV2 combines with J gene TRBJ2-5; 7 bases map to TRBD2. J gave up 8 bases and V 2 bases, and 11 bases lay outside the gene matches. The CDR3 has 15 amino acids. Germline-derived CDR1 and CDR2 are SNHLY and FYNNEI. This CDR3 reads CASSELLAAGETQYF. The DNA for the CDR3 is TGTGCCAGCAGTGAACTCCTAGCGGCGGGAGAAACCCAGTACTTC.

This clone appeared a few times. This chain links TRBV4-2 with TRBJ2-2; TRBD2 matches 13 bases. With 2 bases clipped from V and 5 bases from J, the junction kept 5 bases outside the gene matches. The CDR3 extends over 17 amino acids. CDR1 LGHNA and CDR2 YNFKEQ come from the germline V gene. The CDR3 here is CASSQLTSGRRTGELFF. The CDR3 DNA reads TGTGCCAGCAGCCAATTGACTAGCGGGAGGAGGACCGGGGAGCTGTTTTTT.

This clone was observed a few times. The rearrangement links TRBV9 to TRBJ2-3; 10 bases agree with TRBD2. Looked up from germline, CDR1 is SGDLS and CDR2 is YYNGEE. Trimming at V came to 3 bases and at J to 3 bases, leaving 13 bases not matched to a gene. The CDR3 covers 18 residues. CDR3 sequence (DNA): TGTGCCAGCAGCGCCGGGATTGGAGCGGGAGGGCCTACAGATACGCAGTATTTT. This codes for CASSAGIGAGGPTDTQYF. The full variable domain, in which reference TRBV9 and TRBJ2-3 provide the parts outside the CDR3, is DSGVTQTPKHLITATGQRVTLRCSPRSGDLSVYWYQQSLDQGLQFLIQYYNGEERAKGNILERFSAQQFPDLHSELNLSSLELGDSALYFCASSAGIGAGGPTDTQYFGPGTRLTVL.